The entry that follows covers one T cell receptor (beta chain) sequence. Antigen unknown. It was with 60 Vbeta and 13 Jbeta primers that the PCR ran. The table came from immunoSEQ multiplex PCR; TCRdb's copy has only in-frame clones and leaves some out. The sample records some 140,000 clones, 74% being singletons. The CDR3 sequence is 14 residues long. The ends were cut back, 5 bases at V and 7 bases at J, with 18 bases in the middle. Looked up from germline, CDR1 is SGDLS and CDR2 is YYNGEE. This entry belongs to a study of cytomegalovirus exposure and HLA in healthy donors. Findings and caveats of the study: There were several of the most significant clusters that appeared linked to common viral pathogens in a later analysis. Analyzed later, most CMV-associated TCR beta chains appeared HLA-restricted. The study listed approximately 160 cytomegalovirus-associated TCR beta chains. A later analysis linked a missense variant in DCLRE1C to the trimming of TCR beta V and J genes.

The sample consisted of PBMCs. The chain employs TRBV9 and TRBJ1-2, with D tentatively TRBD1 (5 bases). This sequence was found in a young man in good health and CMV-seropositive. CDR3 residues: CASSGRTWGGGYTF. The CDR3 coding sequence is TGTGCCAGCAGTGGACGGACATGGGGCGGTGGCTACACCTTC.